This T cell receptor (beta chain) was captured by sequencing in a study of response to subunit inactivated influenza vaccine. MiXCR was run by TCRdb on the RT-PCR reads, yielding one entry per CDR3 protein. The sample has under 200,000 distinct CDR3 sequences; about 12% are singletons. This clonotype was counted between two and nine times. CDR1 and CDR2 (germline): SQVTM, ANQGSEA. J lost 5 bases, V lost 7 bases, and 6 bases had no gene match. This CDR3 is built from 12 residues. This sample also appeared in a second study, on T cells expressing NK-cell markers. As that study records: Beta-chain TCR cDNA was generated via 5'RACE template switching with UMIs. Of eight sequenced donors, seven were HCMV-seropositive and one HCMV-seronegative.

The sequenced sample was CD8+ T cells sorted from PBMCs, obtained 11 to 12 days after vaccination. The J gene is TRBJ1-1, the V gene TRBV29-1, with 8 bases aligning to TRBD1. The receptor was derived from a man aged 45-60 years who received an inactivated influenza vaccine. CDR3: CSASQGVTEAFF. The CDR3 region has the DNA TGCAGCGCCTCACAGGGGGTTACTGAAGCTTTCTTT.